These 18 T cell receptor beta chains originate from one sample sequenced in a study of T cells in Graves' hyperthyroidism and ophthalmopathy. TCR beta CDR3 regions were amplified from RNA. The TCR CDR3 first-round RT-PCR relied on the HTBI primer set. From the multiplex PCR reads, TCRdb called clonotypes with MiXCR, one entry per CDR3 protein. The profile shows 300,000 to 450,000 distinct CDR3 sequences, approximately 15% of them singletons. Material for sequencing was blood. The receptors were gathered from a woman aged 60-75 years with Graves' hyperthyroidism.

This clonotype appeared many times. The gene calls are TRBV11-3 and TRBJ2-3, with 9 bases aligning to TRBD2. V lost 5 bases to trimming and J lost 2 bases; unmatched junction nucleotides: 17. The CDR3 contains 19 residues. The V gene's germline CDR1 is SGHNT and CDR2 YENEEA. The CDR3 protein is CASSPSLHLAGFFTDTQYF. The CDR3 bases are TGTGCCAGCAGCCCGTCACTTCACCTAGCGGGGTTCTTCACAGATACGCAGTATTTT.

CDR3 in amino acids: CASRPADRPAWNEQFF. The CDR3 DNA reads TGTGCCAGCAGACCCGCGGACAGACCCGCCTGGAATGAGCAGTTCTTC. V and J are TRBV12-3 or TRBV12-4 and TRBJ2-1, with D possibly being TRBD1 (6 bases). V was cut by 6 bases and J by 7 bases, with 22 bases left in between. This CDR3 has 16 amino acids.

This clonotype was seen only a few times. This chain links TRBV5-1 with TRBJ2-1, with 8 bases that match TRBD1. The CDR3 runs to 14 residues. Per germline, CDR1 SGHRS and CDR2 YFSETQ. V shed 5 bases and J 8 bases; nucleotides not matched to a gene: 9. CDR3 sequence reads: CASRRTRDRYEQFF. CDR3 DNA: TGCGCCAGCAGACGAACCCGGGACAGGTATGAGCAGTTCTTC.

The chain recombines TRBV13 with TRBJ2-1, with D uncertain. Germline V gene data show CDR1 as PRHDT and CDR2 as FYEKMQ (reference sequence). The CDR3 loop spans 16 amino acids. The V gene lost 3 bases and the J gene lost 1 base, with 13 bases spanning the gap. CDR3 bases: TGTGCCAGCAGCTTGGTGTCCGACTTGTCCTACAATGAGCAGTTCTTC. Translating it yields CASSLVSDLSYNEQFF.

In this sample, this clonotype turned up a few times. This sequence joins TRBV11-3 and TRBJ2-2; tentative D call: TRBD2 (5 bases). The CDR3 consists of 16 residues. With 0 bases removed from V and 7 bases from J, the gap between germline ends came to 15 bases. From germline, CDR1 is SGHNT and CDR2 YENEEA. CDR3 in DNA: TGTGCCAGCAGCTTAGATCTAGCCGGGTTCGGCGGGGAGCTGTTTTTT. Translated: CASSLDLAGFGGELFF.

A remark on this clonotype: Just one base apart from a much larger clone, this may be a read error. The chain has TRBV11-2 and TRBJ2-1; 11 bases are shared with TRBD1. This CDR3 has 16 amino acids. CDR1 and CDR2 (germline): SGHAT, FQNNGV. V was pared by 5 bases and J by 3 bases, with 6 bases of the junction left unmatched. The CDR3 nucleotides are TGTGCCAGCAGCGAGTACGGGACAGGGGGCTACAATGAGCAGTTCTTC. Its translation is CASSEYGTGGYNEQFF.

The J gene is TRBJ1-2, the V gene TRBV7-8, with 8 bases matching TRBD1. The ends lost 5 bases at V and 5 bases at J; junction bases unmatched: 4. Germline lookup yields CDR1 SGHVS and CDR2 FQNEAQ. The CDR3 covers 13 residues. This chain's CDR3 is CASSVQGGYGYTF. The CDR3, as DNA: TGTGCCAGCAGCGTACAGGGGGGGTATGGCTACACCTTC.

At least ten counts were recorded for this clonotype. CDR3 protein: CASRRPGLAGGSHNEQFF. The CDR3 DNA reads TGTGCCAGCAGGCGACCGGGACTAGCGGGAGGGAGCCACAATGAGCAGTTCTTC. The V gene is TRBV2, the J gene TRBJ2-1; 16 nucleotides align to TRBD2. The CDR3 contains 18 residues. The V gene end was trimmed by 6 bases and the J gene end by 5 bases; junction bases not matched to a gene: 10. Per the germline V gene, CDR1 is SNHLY and CDR2 is FYNNEI.

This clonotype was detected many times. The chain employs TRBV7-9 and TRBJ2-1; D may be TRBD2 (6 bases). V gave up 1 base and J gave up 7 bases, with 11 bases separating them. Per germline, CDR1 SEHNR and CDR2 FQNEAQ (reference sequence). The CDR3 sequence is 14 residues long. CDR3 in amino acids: CASSLGLAINEQFF. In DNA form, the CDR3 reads TGTGCCAGCAGCTTAGGGCTAGCGATTAATGAGCAGTTCTTC.

CDR3 DNA: TGTGCCAGCAGCCCTCGACAGGGAGGGCCCAATGAAAAACTGTTTTTT. This codes for CASSPRQGGPNEKLFF. The chain joins TRBV6-2 or TRBV6-3 to TRBJ1-4; 7 bases match TRBD1. V lost 6 bases and J lost 5; bases outside the gene matches: 12. Germline V gene sequence: CDR1 MNHEY, CDR2 SVGEGT. CDR3 length equals 16 residues.

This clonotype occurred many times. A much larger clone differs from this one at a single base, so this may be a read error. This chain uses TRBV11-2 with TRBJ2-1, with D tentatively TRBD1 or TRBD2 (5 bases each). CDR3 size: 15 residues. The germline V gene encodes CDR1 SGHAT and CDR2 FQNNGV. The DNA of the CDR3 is TGTGCCAGCAGCTTGGGGGTTAGCTCCTACAATAAGCAGTTCTTC. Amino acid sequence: CASSLGVSSYNKQFF.

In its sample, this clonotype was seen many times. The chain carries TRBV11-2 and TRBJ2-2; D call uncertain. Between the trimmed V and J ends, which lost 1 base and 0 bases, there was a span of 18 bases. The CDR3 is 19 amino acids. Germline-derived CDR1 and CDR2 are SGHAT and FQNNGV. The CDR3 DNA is TGTGCCAGCAGCTTAGGATGGTTTGGCGCCTTCGCGAACACCGGGGAGCTGTTTTTT. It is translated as CASSLGWFGAFANTGELFF.

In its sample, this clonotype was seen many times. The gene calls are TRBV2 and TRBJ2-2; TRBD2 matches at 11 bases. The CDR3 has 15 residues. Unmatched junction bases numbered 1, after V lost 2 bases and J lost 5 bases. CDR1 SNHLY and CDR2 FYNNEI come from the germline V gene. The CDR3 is CASSELAGGTGELFF. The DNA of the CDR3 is TGTGCCAGCAGTGAACTAGCGGGGGGTACCGGGGAGCTGTTTTTT. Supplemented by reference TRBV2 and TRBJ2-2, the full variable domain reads EPEVTQTPSHQVTQMGQEVILRCVPISNHLYFYWYRQILGQKVEFLVSFYNNEISEKSEIFDDQFSVERPDGSNFTLKIRSTKLEDSAMYFCASSELAGGTGELFFGEGSRLTVL.

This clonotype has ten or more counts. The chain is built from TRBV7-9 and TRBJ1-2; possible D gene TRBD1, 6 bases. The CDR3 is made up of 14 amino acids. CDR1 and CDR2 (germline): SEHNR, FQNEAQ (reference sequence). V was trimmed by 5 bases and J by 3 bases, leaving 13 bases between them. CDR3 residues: CASSRMGQYYGYTF. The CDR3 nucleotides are TGTGCCAGCAGCCGTATGGGACAATACTATGGCTACACCTTC. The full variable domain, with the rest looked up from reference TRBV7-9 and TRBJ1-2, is DTGVSQNPRHKITKRGQNVTFRCDPISEHNRLYWYRQTLGQGPEFLTYFQNEAQLEKSRLLSDRFSAERPKGSFSTLEIQRTEQGDSAMYLCASSRMGQYYGYTFGSGTRLTVV.

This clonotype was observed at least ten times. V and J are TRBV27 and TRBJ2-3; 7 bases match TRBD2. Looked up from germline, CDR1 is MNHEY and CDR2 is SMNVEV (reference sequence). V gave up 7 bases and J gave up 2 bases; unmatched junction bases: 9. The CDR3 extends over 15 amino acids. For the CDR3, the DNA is TGTGCCAGCACAGGCGGGAGCCAAAACACAGATACGCAGTATTTT. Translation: CASTGGSQNTDTQYF.

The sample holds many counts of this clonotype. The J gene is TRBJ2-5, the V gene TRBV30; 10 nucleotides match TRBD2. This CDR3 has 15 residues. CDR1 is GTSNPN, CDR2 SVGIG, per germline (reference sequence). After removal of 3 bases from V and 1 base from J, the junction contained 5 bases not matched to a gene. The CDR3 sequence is CAWSEGLAAQETQYF. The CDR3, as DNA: TGTGCCTGGAGCGAAGGACTAGCGGCCCAAGAGACCCAGTACTTC.

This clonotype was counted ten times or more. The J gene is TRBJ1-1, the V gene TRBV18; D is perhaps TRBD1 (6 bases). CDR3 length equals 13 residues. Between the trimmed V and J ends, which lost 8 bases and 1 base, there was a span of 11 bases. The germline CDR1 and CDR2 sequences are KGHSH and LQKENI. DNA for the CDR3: TGTGCCAGCCGAATGGGACAGAACACTGAAGCTTTCTTT. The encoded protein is CASRMGQNTEAFF.

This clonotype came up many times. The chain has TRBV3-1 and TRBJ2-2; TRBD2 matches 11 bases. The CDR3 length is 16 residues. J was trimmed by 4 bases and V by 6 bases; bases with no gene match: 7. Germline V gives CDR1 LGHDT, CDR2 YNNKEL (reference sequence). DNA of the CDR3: TGTGCCAGCAGTCAGCCGGGACTAGCGGTCACCGGGGAGCTGTTTTTT. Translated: CASSQPGLAVTGELFF.